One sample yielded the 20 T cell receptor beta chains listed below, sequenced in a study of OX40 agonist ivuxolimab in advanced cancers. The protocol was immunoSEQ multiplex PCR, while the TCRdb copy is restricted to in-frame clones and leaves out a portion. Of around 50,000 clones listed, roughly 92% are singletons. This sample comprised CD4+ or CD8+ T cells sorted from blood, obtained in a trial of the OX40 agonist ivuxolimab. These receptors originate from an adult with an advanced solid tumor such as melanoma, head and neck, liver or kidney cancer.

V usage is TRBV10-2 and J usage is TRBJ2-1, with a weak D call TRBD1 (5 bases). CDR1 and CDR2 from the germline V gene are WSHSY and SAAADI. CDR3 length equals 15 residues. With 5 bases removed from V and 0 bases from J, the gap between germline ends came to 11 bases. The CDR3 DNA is TGCGCCAGCAGTTCTCACAGGAGCTCCTACAATGAGCAGTTCTTC. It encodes CASSSHRSSYNEQFF.

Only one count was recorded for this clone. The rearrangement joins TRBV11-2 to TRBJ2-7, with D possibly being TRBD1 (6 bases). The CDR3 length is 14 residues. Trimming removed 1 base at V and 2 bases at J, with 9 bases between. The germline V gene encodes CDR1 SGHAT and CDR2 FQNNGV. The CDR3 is CASSLGGGPYEQYF. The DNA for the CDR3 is TGTGCCAGCAGCTTAGGAGGGGGACCCTACGAGCAGTACTTC.

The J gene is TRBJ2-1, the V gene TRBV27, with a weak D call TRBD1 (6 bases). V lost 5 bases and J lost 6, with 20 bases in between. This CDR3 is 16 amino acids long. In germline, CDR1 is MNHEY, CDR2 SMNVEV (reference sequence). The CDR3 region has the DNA TGTGCCAGCAGTGACTCCGGGACACCCGTCGTCAATGAGCAGTTCTTC. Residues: CASSDSGTPVVNEQFF.

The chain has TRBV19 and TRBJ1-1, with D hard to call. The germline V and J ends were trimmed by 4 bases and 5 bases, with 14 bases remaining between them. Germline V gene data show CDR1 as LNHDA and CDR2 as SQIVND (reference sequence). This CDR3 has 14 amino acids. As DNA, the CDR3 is TGTGCCAGTAGTACAGGAGCCATTGGAACTGAAGCTTTCTTT. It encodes CASSTGAIGTEAFF. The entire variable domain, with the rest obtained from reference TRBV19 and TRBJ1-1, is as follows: DGGITQSPKYLFRKEGQNVTLSCEQNLNHDAMYWYRQDPGQGLRLIYYSQIVNDFQKGDIAEGYSVSREKKESFPLTVTSAQKNPTAFYLCASSTGAIGTEAFFGQGTRLTVV.

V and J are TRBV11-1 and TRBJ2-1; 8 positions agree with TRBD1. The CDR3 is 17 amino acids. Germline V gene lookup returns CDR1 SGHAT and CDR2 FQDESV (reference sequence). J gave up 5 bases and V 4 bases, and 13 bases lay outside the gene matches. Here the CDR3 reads CASSSISRDRRNNEQFF. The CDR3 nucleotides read TGTGCCAGCAGCTCCATTTCGCGGGACAGGAGGAACAATGAGCAGTTCTTC.

Here the CDR3 reads CASSQDGLNTEAFF. The CDR3 nucleotides read TGTGCCAGCAGCCAAGATGGGTTGAACACTGAAGCTTTCTTT. V and J are TRBV4-2 and TRBJ1-1; unclear D gene. Germline CDR1 and CDR2: LGHNA and YNFKEQ. The CDR3 is 14 residues long. The ends were cut back, 0 bases at V and 0 bases at J, with 5 bases in the middle.

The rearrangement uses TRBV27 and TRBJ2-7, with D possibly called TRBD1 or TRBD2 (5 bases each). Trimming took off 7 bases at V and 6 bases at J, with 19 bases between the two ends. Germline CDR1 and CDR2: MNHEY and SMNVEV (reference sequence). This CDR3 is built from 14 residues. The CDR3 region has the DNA TGTGCCAGCAATTTCAGGGAAGGGGCGGGCGAGCAGTACTTC. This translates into CASNFREGAGEQYF.

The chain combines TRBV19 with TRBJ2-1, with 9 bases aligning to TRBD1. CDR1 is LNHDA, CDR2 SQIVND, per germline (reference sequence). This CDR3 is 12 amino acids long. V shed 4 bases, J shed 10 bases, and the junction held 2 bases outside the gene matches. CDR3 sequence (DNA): TGTGCCAGTAGTAAGGACAGGGGCGAGCAGTTCTTC. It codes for CASSKDRGEQFF.

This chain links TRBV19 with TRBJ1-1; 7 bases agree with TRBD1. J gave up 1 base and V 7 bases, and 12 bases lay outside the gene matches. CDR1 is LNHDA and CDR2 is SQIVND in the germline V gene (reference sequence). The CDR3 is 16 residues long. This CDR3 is CASNLPDRAGNTEAFF. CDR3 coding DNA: TGTGCCAGTAACTTACCTGACAGGGCGGGGAACACTGAAGCTTTCTTT. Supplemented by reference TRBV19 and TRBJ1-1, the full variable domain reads DGGITQSPKYLFRKEGQNVTLSCEQNLNHDAMYWYRQDPGQGLRLIYYSQIVNDFQKGDIAEGYSVSREKKESFPLTVTSAQKNPTAFYLCASNLPDRAGNTEAFFGQGTRLTVV.

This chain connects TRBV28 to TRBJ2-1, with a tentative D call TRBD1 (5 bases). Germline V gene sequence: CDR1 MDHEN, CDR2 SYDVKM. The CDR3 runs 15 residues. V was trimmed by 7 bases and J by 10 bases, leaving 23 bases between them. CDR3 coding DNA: TGTGCCAGCACGTCCATGTCCAGGGAAGGGTGGGAGCAGTTCTTC. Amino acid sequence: CASTSMSREGWEQFF.

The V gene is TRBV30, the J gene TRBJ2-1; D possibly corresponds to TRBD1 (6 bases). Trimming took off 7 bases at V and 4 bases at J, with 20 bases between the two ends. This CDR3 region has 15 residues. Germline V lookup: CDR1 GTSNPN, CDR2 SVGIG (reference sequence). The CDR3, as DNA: TGTGCCTACGAGGGACACCCACAAGATTACAATGAGCAGTTCTTC. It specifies CAYEGHPQDYNEQFF.

CDR3 region: CASSGTQGKDLRYGYTF. The CDR3 DNA sequence: TGTGCCAGCAGCGGAACACAGGGGAAGGATTTACGTTATGGCTACACCTTC. The chain has TRBV9 and TRBJ1-2; 7 nucleotides agree with TRBD1. Per germline, CDR1 SGDLS and CDR2 YYNGEE. CDR3 size: 17 residues. J lost 5 bases, V lost 3 bases, and 16 bases had no gene match. Full variable domain (rest looked up from reference TRBV9 and TRBJ1-2): DSGVTQTPKHLITATGQRVTLRCSPRSGDLSVYWYQQSLDQGLQFLIQYYNGEERAKGNILERFSAQQFPDLHSELNLSSLELGDSALYFCASSGTQGKDLRYGYTFGSGTRLTVV.

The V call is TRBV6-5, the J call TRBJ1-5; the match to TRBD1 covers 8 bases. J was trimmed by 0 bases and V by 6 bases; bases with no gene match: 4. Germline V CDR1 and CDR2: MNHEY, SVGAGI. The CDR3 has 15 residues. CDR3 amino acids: CASSSDRDSNQPQHF. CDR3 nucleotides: TGTGCCAGCAGCTCGGACAGGGATAGCAATCAGCCCCAGCATTTT.

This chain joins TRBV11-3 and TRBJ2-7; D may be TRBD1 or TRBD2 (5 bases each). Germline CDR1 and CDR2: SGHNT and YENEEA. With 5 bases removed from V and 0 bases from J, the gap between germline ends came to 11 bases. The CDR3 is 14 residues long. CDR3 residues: CASSPYGGSYEQYF. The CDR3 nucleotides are TGTGCCAGCAGCCCCTATGGGGGCTCCTACGAGCAGTACTTC.

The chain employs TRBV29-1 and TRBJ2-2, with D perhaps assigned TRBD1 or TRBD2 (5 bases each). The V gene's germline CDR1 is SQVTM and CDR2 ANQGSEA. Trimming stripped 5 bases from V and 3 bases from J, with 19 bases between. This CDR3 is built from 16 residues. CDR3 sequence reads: CSVSGTREVDTGELFF. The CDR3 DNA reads TGCAGCGTTTCGGGGACCCGTGAGGTGGACACCGGGGAGCTGTTTTTT.

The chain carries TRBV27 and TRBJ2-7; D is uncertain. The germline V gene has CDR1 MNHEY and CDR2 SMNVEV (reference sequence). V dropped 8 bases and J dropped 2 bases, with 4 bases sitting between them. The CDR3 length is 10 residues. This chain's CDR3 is CASGPYEQYF. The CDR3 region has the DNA TGTGCCAGCGGGCCCTACGAGCAGTACTTC.

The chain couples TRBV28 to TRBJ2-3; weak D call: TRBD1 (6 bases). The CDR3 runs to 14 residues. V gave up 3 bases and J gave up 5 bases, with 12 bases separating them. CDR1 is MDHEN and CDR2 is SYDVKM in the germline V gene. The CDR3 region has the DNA TGTGCCAGCAGTTTGGGAACAGGGTTAGATACGCAGTATTTT. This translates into CASSLGTGLDTQYF.

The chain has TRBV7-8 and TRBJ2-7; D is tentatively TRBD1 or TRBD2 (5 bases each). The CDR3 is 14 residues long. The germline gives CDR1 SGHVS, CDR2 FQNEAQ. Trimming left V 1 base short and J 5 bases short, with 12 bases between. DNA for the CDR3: TGTGCCAGCAGCTTAGTTCCGGGGCGGGACGAGCAGTACTTC. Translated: CASSLVPGRDEQYF.

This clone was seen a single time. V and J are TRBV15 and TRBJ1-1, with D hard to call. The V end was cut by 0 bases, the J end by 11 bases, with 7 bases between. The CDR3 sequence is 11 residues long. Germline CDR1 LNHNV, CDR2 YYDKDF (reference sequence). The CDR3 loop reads CATSRDIKAFF. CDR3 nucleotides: TGTGCCACCAGCAGAGATATTAAGGCTTTCTTT.

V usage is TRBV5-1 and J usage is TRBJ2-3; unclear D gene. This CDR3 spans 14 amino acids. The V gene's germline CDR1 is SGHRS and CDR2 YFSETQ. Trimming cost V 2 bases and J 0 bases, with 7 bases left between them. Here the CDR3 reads CASSFGGSTDTQYF. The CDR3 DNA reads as TGCGCCAGCAGCTTTGGCGGAAGCACAGATACGCAGTATTTT.